Presented here are 3 T cell receptor beta chains from one specimen sequenced in a study of T-cell reconstitution after alpha-beta-depleted transplantation in children. Preparing the TCRbeta library involved the use of unique molecular identifiers. One entry per CDR3 protein, called by TCRdb with MiXCR from the PCR reads. The table records about 240,000 distinct CDR3 sequences, about 26% of them present only once. The specimen was PBMCs, collected before TCRalphabeta/CD19-depleted stem cell transplant. These receptors originate from a girl aged 2-9 years with Fanconi anemia, due to receive a stem cell transplant.

This clonotype was counted many times. V usage is TRBV6-2 or TRBV6-3 and J usage is TRBJ2-7; TRBD1 matches at 7 bases. From germline, CDR1 is MNHEY and CDR2 SVGEGT. The J segment lost 2 bases and the V segment lost 8 bases, leaving 15 bases of the junction unmatched. The CDR3 is 16 amino acids. The CDR3 region has the DNA TGTGCCAGCGCCCCTCTCCCCCGGGACAGCCCCTACGAGCAGTACTTC. It is translated as CASAPLPRDSPYEQYF.

This clonotype was counted a few times. The chain recombines TRBV7-2 with TRBJ1-1; D remains unclear. The V gene lost 6 bases and the J gene lost 3 bases, with 11 bases spanning the gap. The CDR3 extends over 13 amino acids. Per the germline V gene, CDR1 is SGHTA and CDR2 is FQGNSA. CDR3 residues: CASSYGLDTEAFF. In DNA form, the CDR3 reads TGTGCCAGCAGTTATGGGTTGGACACTGAAGCTTTCTTT.

This chain links TRBV12-3 or TRBV12-4 with TRBJ2-5, with 10 nucleotides matching TRBD2. CDR3 length equals 16 residues. V shed 6 bases and J 2 bases; nucleotides not matched to a gene: 9. The CDR3 spells CASRGPGLASQETQYF. The CDR3 DNA is TGTGCCAGCAGGGGACCGGGACTAGCGTCGCAAGAGACCCAGTACTTC.